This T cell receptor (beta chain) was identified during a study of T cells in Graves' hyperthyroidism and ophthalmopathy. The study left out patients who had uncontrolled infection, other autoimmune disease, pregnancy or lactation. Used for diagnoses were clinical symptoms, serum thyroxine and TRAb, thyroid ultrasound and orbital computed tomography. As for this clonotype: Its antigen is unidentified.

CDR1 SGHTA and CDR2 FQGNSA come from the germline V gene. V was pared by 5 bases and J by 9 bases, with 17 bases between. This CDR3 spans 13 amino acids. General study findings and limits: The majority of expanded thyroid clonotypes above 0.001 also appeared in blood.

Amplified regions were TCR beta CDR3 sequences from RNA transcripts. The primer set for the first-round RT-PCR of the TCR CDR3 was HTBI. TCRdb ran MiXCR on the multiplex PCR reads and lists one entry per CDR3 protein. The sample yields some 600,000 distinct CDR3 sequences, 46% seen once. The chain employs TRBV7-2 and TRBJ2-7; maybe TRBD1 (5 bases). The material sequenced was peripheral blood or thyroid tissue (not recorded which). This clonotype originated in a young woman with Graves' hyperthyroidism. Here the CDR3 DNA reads TGTGCCAGCAGCCCGGGTGGGGCAGTTCTGCAGTACTTC. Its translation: CASSPGGAVLQYF.